Below, 12 T cell receptor beta chains from the same sample are listed, as sequenced in a study of CD8 T cells in ankylosing spondylitis. General study results and limits: One TCR beta motif, made up of seven to nine highly homologous variants, appeared characteristic of ankylosing spondylitis blood.

No cognate antigen is known for these TCRs. One entry per CDR3 protein results from TCRdb running MiXCR on the 5' RACE reads. The sample lists roughly 220,000 distinct CDR3 sequences, around 17% occurring once. The source material was blood, either unsorted or a sorted T cell fraction (not recorded which). The source of these receptors is a male donor with ankylosing spondylitis.

This clonotype appeared a few times. The chain is built from TRBV7-9 and TRBJ2-5; possibly TRBD2 for D (6 bases). Trimming took 8 bases from V and 4 from J, leaving 14 bases between them. The CDR3 consists of 13 residues. The germline V gene has CDR1 SEHNR and CDR2 FQNEAQ (reference sequence). The CDR3 here is CASRRVLLETQYF. The CDR3 coding sequence is TGTGCCAGCCGGAGGGTATTATTAGAGACCCAGTACTTC.

The J gene is TRBJ2-1, the V gene TRBV25-1; D gene uncertain. V lost 3 bases and J lost 4, with 7 bases in between. Per germline, CDR1 MGHDK and CDR2 SYGVNS. The CDR3 runs to 13 residues. CDR3 sequence: CASSDTGYNEQFF. DNA of the CDR3: TGTGCCAGCAGTGATACGGGTTACAATGAGCAGTTCTTC.

This chain links TRBV4-1 with TRBJ2-7; 7 bases agree with TRBD1. This CDR3 is 16 amino acids long. Per the germline V gene, CDR1 is MGHRA and CDR2 is YSYEKL. After removal of 2 bases from V and 6 bases from J, the junction contained 13 bases not matched to a gene. CDR3 sequence: CASSQLIQGPLIEQYF. CDR3 coding DNA: TGCGCCAGCAGCCAACTCATACAGGGGCCACTTATCGAGCAGTACTTC.

This clonotype was seen only a few times. The V call is TRBV24-1, the J call TRBJ2-2; D may match TRBD1 or TRBD2 (5 bases each). The V and J ends lost 7 bases and 5 bases respectively, with 10 bases between them. This CDR3 has 13 residues. Germline values: CDR1 KGHDR, CDR2 SFDVKD. The CDR3 nucleotides are TGTGCCACCAGGGGACCAGGGACCGGGGAGCTGTTTTTT. This gives the protein CATRGPGTGELFF.

CDR3 region: CSVEGTKNIQYF. DNA for the CDR3: TGCAGCGTTGAAGGAACCAAAAACATTCAGTACTTC. The rearrangement links TRBV29-1 to TRBJ2-4; D call uncertain. Trimming shortened V by 1 base and J by 2 bases, and 3 bases separated the two germline ends. This CDR3 region has 12 residues. Per the germline V gene, CDR1 is SQVTM and CDR2 is ANQGSEA.

The V and J genes are TRBV12-3 or TRBV12-4 and TRBJ2-1; TRBD2 agrees at 7 bases. The CDR3 is made up of 15 amino acids. V was pared by 3 bases and J by 4 bases, with 6 bases of the junction left unmatched. The CDR3 here is CASSFSLAAYNEQFF. CDR3 DNA sequence: TGTGCCAGCAGTTTTAGCCTAGCGGCTTACAATGAGCAGTTCTTC.

The chain links TRBV11-2 to TRBJ2-5; possible D gene TRBD1, 5 bases. This CDR3 region has 14 residues. With 3 bases removed from V and 1 base from J, the gap between germline ends came to 9 bases. Germline CDR1 and CDR2: SGHAT and FQNNGV. This CDR3 is CASSFRTRQETQYF. The DNA of the CDR3 is TGTGCCAGCAGCTTTCGGACACGCCAAGAGACCCAGTACTTC.

V is TRBV20-1 and J is TRBJ2-5, with TRBD1 identical over 7 bases. After removal of 4 bases from V and 4 bases from J, the junction contained 9 bases not matched to a gene. CDR3 length: 14 amino acids. CDR1 is DFQATT, CDR2 SNEGSKA, per germline (reference sequence). CDR3 amino acids: CSATRDSPRETQYF. The CDR3 DNA is TGCAGTGCTACCCGGGACAGTCCCAGAGAGACCCAGTACTTC.

The chain is built from TRBV11-2 and TRBJ2-7, with TRBD2 identical over 8 bases. Germline V gives CDR1 SGHAT, CDR2 FQNNGV. V lost 5 bases and J lost 4; bases outside the gene matches: 10. The CDR3 is 15 residues long. CDR3 sequence: CASSKYAGGGYEQYF. In DNA form, the CDR3 reads TGTGCCAGCAGCAAATATGCGGGGGGCGGGTACGAGCAGTACTTC.

The J gene is TRBJ1-5, the V gene TRBV4-1; TRBD1 matches at 7 bases. With 2 bases clipped from V and 5 bases from J, the junction kept 3 bases outside the gene matches. Germline loops: CDR1 MGHRA, CDR2 YSYEKL. The CDR3 totals 14 residues. The CDR3 DNA follows: TGCGCCAGCAGCCAACATACAGGGGATCAGCCCCAGCATTTT. Residues: CASSQHTGDQPQHF.

This sequence joins TRBV11-1 and TRBJ1-1, with D perhaps matching TRBD1 (6 bases). V was pared by 5 bases and J by 0 bases, with 13 bases between. The CDR3 covers 15 residues. Looked up from germline, CDR1 is SGHAT and CDR2 is FQDESV (reference sequence). DNA for the CDR3: TGTGCCAGCAGCGTCGACAGGTACCTGAACACTGAAGCTTTCTTT. Encoded protein: CASSVDRYLNTEAFF.

This rearrangement joins TRBV7-9 to TRBJ1-1; the D gene is possibly TRBD1 (6 bases). This CDR3 spans 14 amino acids. The germline gives CDR1 SEHNR, CDR2 FQNEAQ (reference sequence). V was clipped by 0 bases and J by 10 bases, with 15 bases between them. The CDR3 spells CASSLARQVLGAFF. The CDR3 coding sequence is TGTGCCAGCAGCTTAGCCCGACAGGTTCTGGGAGCTTTCTTT.